This TCR beta chain was identified during a study of cytomegalovirus exposure and HLA in healthy donors. This CDR3 spans 16 amino acids. Looked up from germline, CDR1 is LNHDA and CDR2 is SQIVND (reference sequence). Trimming at V came to 0 bases and at J to 5 bases, leaving 7 bases not matched to a gene. This clone is a singleton in its sample. It was with 60 Vbeta and 13 Jbeta primers that the PCR ran. Sequencing was performed with immunoSEQ multiplex PCR; in TCRdb, only in-frame clones are kept and a portion is missing. The table lists 65,000 to 85,000 clones, around 79% of them singletons. This sequence was found in a middle-aged woman in good health and CMV-seropositive. The sequencing input was PBMCs. This chain joins TRBV19 and TRBJ2-1, with 7 bases aligning to TRBD2. CDR3 DNA: TGTGCCAGTAGTATAGATCGGGGACTACCGAACAATGAGCAGTTCTTC. This encodes CASSIDRGLPNNEQFF.